This passage covers 18 T cell receptor beta chains from one sample sequenced in a study of blood T cells in healthy people across ages. Through a sample-barcoded 5' primer and a J-beta primer mix, a second PCR was run for roughly 6 to 12 cycles. TCRdb reprocessed the 5' RACE reads via MiXCR and lists one record per CDR3 protein. Of about 830,000 distinct CDR3 sequences detected, roughly 64% appear once; the ten largest clones hold approximately 23%. Sequencing was carried out using blood. Source of these receptors: a man aged 25-40 years in good health.

The chain uses TRBV7-2 and TRBJ1-2, with D tentatively TRBD1 (5 bases). CDR1 is SGHTA, CDR2 FQGNSA, per germline. There are 14 residues in the CDR3. Trimming removed 2 bases from V and 5 bases from J, with 12 bases in between. The CDR3: CASSLTGVGYGYTF. The CDR3 DNA follows: TGTGCCAGCAGCTTAACGGGGGTGGGGTATGGCTACACCTTC.

V usage is TRBV4-3 and J usage is TRBJ2-7; possible D gene TRBD2, 5 bases. CDR1 is LGHNA, CDR2 YSLEER, per germline. The CDR3 is 15 residues long. The V end lost 4 bases, the J end lost 3 bases, and 16 bases lay between the germline ends. CDR3 DNA sequence: TGCGCCAGCAGCCCAACCCGGGGAACTGGCTACGAGCAGTACTTC. It yields the protein CASSPTRGTGYEQYF.

The V gene is TRBV5-5, the J gene TRBJ2-7, with D possibly matching TRBD1 (6 bases). CDR3 length: 12 amino acids. Trimming removed 6 bases at V and 6 bases at J, with 13 bases between. Germline V gene data show CDR1 as SGHKS and CDR2 as YYEKEE (reference sequence). The CDR3 loop reads CASTGTPSEQYF. CDR3 nucleotide sequence: TGTGCCAGCACCGGGACACCTTCCGAGCAGTACTTC.

This clonotype came up a few times. The V call is TRBV7-9, the J call TRBJ2-4, with unresolved D. Germline loops: CDR1 SEHNR, CDR2 FQNEAQ (reference sequence). The CDR3 is made up of 16 amino acids. With 10 bases removed from V and 0 bases from J, the gap between germline ends came to 19 bases. CDR3 amino acids: CANPRSSSPAKNIQYF. The CDR3, as DNA: TGTGCCAACCCTCGGTCCTCCAGCCCAGCCAAAAACATTCAGTACTTC.

The chain recombines TRBV28 with TRBJ1-2; D unresolved. Germline lookup yields CDR1 MDHEN and CDR2 SYDVKM. CDR3 size: 15 residues. Trimming took off 4 bases at V and 4 bases at J, with 16 bases between the two ends. The CDR3 region is CASSSGVSGIYGYTF. In DNA form, the CDR3 reads TGTGCCAGCAGTTCGGGAGTCAGCGGAATCTATGGCTACACCTTC.

The chain has TRBV7-2 and TRBJ2-2; a weak D match, TRBD2 (6 bases). The V gene's germline CDR1 is SGHTA and CDR2 FQGNSA. This CDR3 region has 14 residues. Deletions cut 5 bases from V and 9 bases from J, with 16 bases between. Here the CDR3 DNA reads TGTGCCAGCAGCCTCCCCGGGGGTCCCAGGGAGCTGTTTTTT. It codes for CASSLPGGPRELFF.

This clonotype has only a few counts. The chain links TRBV7-2 to TRBJ2-3, with 11 bases identical to TRBD2. Per the germline V gene, CDR1 is SGHTA and CDR2 is FQGNSA. CDR3 size: 17 residues. V lost 3 bases to trimming and J lost 1 base; unmatched junction nucleotides: 6. This chain's CDR3 is CASSFYFSGRGTDTQYF. The DNA of the CDR3 is TGTGCCAGCAGCTTCTATTTTAGCGGGAGGGGCACAGATACGCAGTATTTT.

The chain uses TRBV29-1 and TRBJ2-3, with D unresolved. The CDR3 loop spans 13 amino acids. The V gene's germline CDR1 is SQVTM and CDR2 ANQGSEA. Trimming left V 5 bases short and J 0 bases short, with 9 bases between. CDR3 nucleotides: TGCAGCGTTCTCCCCGACAGCACAGATACGCAGTATTTT. As protein: CSVLPDSTDTQYF.

The chain links TRBV20-1 to TRBJ2-4; TRBD1 matches at 12 bases. V lost 0 bases and J lost 2; bases outside the gene matches: 8. CDR1 DFQATT and CDR2 SNEGSKA come from the germline V gene (reference sequence). The CDR3 has 18 amino acids. CDR3 amino acids: CSAREGTGGLISKNIQYF. In DNA, the CDR3 is TGCAGTGCTAGAGAAGGGACAGGGGGCTTAATATCCAAAAACATTCAGTACTTC.

This clonotype has only one observation. The chain joins TRBV29-1 to TRBJ1-2; D not resolved. This CDR3 spans 12 amino acids. Germline V CDR1 and CDR2: SQVTM, ANQGSEA. The V and J ends lost 7 bases and 7 bases respectively, with 16 bases between them. Here the CDR3 DNA reads TGCAGCGCCGAACGGGCCTCTGGTGGCTACACCTTC. Encoded protein: CSAERASGGYTF. Supplemented by reference TRBV29-1 and TRBJ1-2, the full variable domain reads SAVISQKPSRDICQRGTSLTIQCQVDSQVTMMFWYRQQPGQSLTLIATANQGSEATYESGFVIDKFPISRPNLTFSTLTVSNMSPEDSSIYLCSAERASGGYTFGSGTRLTVV.

The sample holds a few counts of this clonotype. The chain couples TRBV9 to TRBJ2-7; 9 bases map to TRBD1. With 2 bases clipped from V and 5 bases from J, the junction kept 5 bases outside the gene matches. The CDR3 is 14 residues long. Germline V lookup: CDR1 SGDLS, CDR2 YYNGEE. The CDR3, as DNA: TGTGCCAGCAGCGTTAGGACAGGGGATGACGAGCAGTACTTC. It specifies CASSVRTGDDEQYF.

This clonotype was seen a few times. J is TRBJ1-5 and V is TRBV5-1; D not certain. CDR3 length: 13 residues. V dropped 1 base and J dropped 5 bases, with 7 bases sitting between them. From germline, CDR1 is SGHRS and CDR2 YFSETQ. The CDR3 reads CASSLMADQPQHF. For the CDR3, the DNA is TGCGCCAGCAGCTTGATGGCGGATCAGCCCCAGCATTTT.

This clonotype occurred a few times. The chain recombines TRBV10-3 with TRBJ2-5, with 12 bases lining up with TRBD2. Germline trimming cut 6 bases from V and 5 bases from J; bases unmatched to any gene: 7. The germline CDR1 and CDR2 sequences are ENHRY and SYGVKD. CDR3 length: 15 residues. CDR3 sequence (DNA): TGTGCCATCAGCAAGACTAGCGGGGGCGACGAGACCCAGTACTTC. Translation gives CAISKTSGGDETQYF.

This clonotype was picked up a small number of times. V usage is TRBV5-1 and J usage is TRBJ1-2; tentatively, D is TRBD1 (5 bases). The germline CDR1 and CDR2 sequences are SGHRS and YFSETQ. The CDR3 has 14 amino acids. V lost 3 bases and J 0 bases, leaving 9 bases between the germline ends. The CDR3 is CASSSPGPNYGYTF. CDR3 nucleotides: TGCGCCAGCAGCTCCCCGGGGCCTAACTATGGCTACACCTTC.

This clonotype was counted a few times. The gene calls are TRBV16 and TRBJ2-4; possibly TRBD2 for D (5 bases). CDR1 and CDR2 from the germline V gene are KGHSY and FQNENV. This CDR3 region has 14 residues. Deletions cut 3 bases from V and 3 bases from J, with 9 bases between. This chain's CDR3 is CASSQTGLKNIQYF. CDR3 DNA sequence: TGTGCCAGCAGCCAGACCGGACTCAAAAACATTCAGTACTTC.

This clonotype turned up a few times. V usage is TRBV15 and J usage is TRBJ2-7, with D unresolved. V was shortened by 4 bases and J by 2 bases, with 12 bases between the two germline ends. The CDR3 is 14 residues long. Germline V gene data show CDR1 as LNHNV and CDR2 as YYDKDF (reference sequence). The CDR3 sequence is CATSNLTGPYEQYF. The DNA of the CDR3 is TGTGCCACCAGCAATCTGACGGGCCCCTACGAGCAGTACTTC.

This clonotype was observed a few times. The V gene is TRBV21-1, the J gene TRBJ2-3. TRBV21-1 is labeled a pseudogene. The CDR3 length is 16 residues. CDR3 in amino acids: CASSSNVLPSQDTQYF. CDR3 DNA sequence: TGTGCCAGCAGCTCGAACGTTTTGCCTAGCCAAGATACGCAGTATTTT.

The J gene is TRBJ1-1, the V gene TRBV7-2, with 8 bases identical to TRBD1. The CDR3 spans 15 residues. V trimming: 4 bases; J trimming: 6 bases; junction bases outside the gene matches: 10. Germline values: CDR1 SGHTA, CDR2 FQGNSA. CDR3 sequence (DNA): TGTGCCAGCAGCTCCCAACAGGGGGGGTTATCTGAAGCTTTCTTT. This encodes CASSSQQGGLSEAFF. Combining the CDR3 with reference TRBV7-2 and TRBJ1-1 gives the whole variable domain GAGVSQSPSNKVTEKGKDVELRCDPISGHTALYWYRQSLGQGLEFLIYFQGNSAPDKSGLPSDRFSAERTGGSVSTLTIQRTQQEDSAVYLCASSSQQGGLSEAFFGQGTRLTVV.